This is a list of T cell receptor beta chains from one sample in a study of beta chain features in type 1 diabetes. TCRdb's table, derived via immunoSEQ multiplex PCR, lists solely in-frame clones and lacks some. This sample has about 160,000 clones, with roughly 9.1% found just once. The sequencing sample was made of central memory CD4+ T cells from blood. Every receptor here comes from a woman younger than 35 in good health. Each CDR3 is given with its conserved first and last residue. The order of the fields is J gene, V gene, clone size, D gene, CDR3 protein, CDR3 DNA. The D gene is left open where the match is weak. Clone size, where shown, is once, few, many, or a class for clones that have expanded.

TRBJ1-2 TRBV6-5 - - CASSSPTEANYGYTF TGTGCCAGCAGTTCCCCGACAGAAGCTAACTATGGCTACACCTTC
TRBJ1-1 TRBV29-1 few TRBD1 CSVDDRGTEAFF TGCAGCGTTGATGACAGGGGCACTGAAGCTTTCTTT
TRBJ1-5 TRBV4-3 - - CASSQERTNNQPQHF TGCGCCAGCAGCCAAGAAAGGACAAACAATCAGCCCCAGCATTTT
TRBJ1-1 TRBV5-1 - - CASNPGDLNTEAFF TGCGCCAGCAACCCGGGAGACTTGAACACTGAAGCTTTCTTT
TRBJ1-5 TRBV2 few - CASRQEGDQPQHF TGTGCCAGCAGGCAAGAGGGAGATCAGCCCCAGCATTTT
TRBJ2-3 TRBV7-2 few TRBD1 CASSFGGQDTDTQYF TGTGCCAGCAGCTTTGGGGGACAGGACACAGATACGCAGTATTTT
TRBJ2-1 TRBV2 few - CASSEGQEGDNEQFF TGTGCCAGCAGTGAAGGGCAGGAGGGAGACAATGAGCAGTTCTTC
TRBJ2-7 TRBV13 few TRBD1 CASSLWDRDSYEQYF TGTGCCAGCAGCTTGTGGGACAGGGACTCCTACGAGCAGTACTTC
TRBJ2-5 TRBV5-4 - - CASSPYQETQYF TGTGCCAGCAGCCCATACCAAGAGACCCAGTACTTC
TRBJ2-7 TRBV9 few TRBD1 CASSAGQGALYF TGTGCCAGCAGCGCTGGACAGGGGGCCCTGTACTTC
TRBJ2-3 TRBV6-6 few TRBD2 CASSYGRASGGGAQYF TGTGCCAGCAGTTACGGACGGGCTAGCGGGGGGGGTGCGCAGTATTTT
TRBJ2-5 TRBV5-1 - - CASSLEGLETQYF TGCGCCAGCAGCTTGGAAGGACTGGAGACCCAGTACTTC
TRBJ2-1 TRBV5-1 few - CASSFSGNEQFF TGCGCCAGCAGCTTTAGCGGCAATGAGCAGTTCTTC